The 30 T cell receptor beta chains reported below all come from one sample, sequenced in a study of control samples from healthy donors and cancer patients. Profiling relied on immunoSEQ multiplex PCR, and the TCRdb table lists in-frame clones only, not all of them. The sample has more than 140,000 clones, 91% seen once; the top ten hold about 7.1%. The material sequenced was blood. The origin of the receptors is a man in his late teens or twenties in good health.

The CDR3 here is CASSGLAGFTDTQYF. In DNA form, the CDR3 reads TGTGCCAGCAGCGGACTAGCGGGGTTCACAGATACGCAGTATTTT. V and J are TRBV2 and TRBJ2-3; 12 bases map to TRBD2. V shed 6 bases, J shed 2 bases, and the junction held 3 bases outside the gene matches. CDR3 size: 15 residues. The germline CDR1 and CDR2 sequences are SNHLY and FYNNEI. The full variable domain, with the rest looked up from reference TRBV2 and TRBJ2-3, is EPEVTQTPSHQVTQMGQEVILRCVPISNHLYFYWYRQILGQKVEFLVSFYNNEISEKSEIFDDQFSVERPDGSNFTLKIRSTKLEDSAMYFCASSGLAGFTDTQYFGPGTRLTVL.

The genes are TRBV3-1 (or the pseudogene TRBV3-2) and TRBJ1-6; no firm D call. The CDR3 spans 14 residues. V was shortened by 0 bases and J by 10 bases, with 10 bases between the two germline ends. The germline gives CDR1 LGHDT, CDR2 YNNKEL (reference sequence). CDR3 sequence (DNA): TGTGCCAGCAGCCAAGATCCAGGAATGTCACCCCTCCACTTT. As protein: CASSQDPGMSPLHF.

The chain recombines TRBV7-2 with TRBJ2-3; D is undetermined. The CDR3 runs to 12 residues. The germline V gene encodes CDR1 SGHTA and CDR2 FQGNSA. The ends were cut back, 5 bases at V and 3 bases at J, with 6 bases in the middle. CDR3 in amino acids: CASSPYTDTQYF. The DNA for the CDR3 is TGTGCCAGCAGCCCCTATACAGATACGCAGTATTTT.

The CDR3 reads CASRKEQGNPGNTIYF. The CDR3 nucleotides read TGTGCCAGCAGGAAAGAACAGGGGAATCCCGGAAACACCATATATTTT. V and J are TRBV7-9 and TRBJ1-3, with 7 bases aligning to TRBD1. The J segment lost 4 bases and the V segment lost 6 bases, leaving 12 bases of the junction unmatched. Germline V gene lookup returns CDR1 SEHNR and CDR2 FQNEAQ (reference sequence). The CDR3 consists of 16 residues.

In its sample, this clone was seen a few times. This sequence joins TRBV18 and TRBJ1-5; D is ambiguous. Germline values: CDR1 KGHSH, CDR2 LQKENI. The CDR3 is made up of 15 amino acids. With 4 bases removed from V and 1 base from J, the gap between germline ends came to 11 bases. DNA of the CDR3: TGTGCCAGCTCACGGGCCGGAGGGAGCAATCAGCCCCAGCATTTT. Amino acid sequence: CASSRAGGSNQPQHF.

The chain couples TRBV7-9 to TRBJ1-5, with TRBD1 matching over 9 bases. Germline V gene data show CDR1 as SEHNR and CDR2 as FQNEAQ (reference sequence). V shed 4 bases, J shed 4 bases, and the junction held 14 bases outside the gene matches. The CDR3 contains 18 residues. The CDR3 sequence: CASSSDRGFPEKNQPQHF. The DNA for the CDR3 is TGTGCCAGCAGCTCGGACAGGGGTTTTCCGGAGAAGAATCAGCCCCAGCATTTT.

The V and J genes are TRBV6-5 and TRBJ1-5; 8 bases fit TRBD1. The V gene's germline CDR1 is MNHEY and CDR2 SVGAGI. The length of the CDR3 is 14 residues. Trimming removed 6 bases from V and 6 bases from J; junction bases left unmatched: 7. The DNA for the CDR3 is TGTGCCAGCAGCAGGGGGCTGGATGGTCAGCCCCAGCATTTT. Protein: CASSRGLDGQPQHF.

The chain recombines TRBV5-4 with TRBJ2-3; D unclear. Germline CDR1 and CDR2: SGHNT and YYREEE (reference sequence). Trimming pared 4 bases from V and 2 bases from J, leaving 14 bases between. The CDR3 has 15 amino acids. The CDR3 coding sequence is TGTGCCAGCAGCCTGGACGTACTCCACACAGATACGCAGTATTTT. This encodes CASSLDVLHTDTQYF.

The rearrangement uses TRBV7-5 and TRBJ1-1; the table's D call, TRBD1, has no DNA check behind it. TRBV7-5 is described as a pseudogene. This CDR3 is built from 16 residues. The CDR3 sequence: CVRSVRDREVGTEAFF. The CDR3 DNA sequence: TGTGTCAGAAGCGTCCGGGACAGGGAAGTGGGGACTGAAGCTTTCTTT.

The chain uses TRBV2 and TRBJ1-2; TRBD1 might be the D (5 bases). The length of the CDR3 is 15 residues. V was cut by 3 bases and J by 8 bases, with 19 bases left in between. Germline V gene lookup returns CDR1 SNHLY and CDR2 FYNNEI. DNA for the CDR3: TGTGCCAGCAGTGAGGGTTTGCAGGGATTGAGAGGCTACACCTTC. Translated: CASSEGLQGLRGYTF.

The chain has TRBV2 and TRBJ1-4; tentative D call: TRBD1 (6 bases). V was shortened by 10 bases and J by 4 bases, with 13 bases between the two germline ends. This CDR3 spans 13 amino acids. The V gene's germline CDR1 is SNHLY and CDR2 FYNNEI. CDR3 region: CATAGASNEKLFF. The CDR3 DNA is TGTGCCACCGCAGGGGCAAGTAATGAAAAACTGTTTTTT.

The CDR3 is CASSNLYYEQYF. The CDR3, as DNA: TGTGCCAGCAGTAACCTCTACTACGAGCAGTACTTC. The chain combines TRBV3-1 (or the pseudogene TRBV3-2) with TRBJ2-7; D is ambiguous. Germline loops: CDR1 LGHDT, CDR2 YNNKEL (reference sequence). Trimming left V 6 bases short and J 3 bases short, with 9 bases between. This CDR3 is 12 amino acids long.

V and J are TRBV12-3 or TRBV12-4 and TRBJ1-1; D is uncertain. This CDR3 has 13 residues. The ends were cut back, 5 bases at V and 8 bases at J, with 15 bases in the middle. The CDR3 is CASSIGVSAEAFF. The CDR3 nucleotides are TGTGCCAGCAGTATCGGGGTATCTGCCGAAGCTTTCTTT.

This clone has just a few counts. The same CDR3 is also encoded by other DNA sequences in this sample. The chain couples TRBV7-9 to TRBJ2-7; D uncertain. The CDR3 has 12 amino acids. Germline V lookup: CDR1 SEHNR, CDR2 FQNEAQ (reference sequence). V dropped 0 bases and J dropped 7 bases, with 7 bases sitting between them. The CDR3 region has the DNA TGTGCCAGCAGCTTAGCGGGTGGTGAGCAGTACTTC. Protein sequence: CASSLAGGEQYF.

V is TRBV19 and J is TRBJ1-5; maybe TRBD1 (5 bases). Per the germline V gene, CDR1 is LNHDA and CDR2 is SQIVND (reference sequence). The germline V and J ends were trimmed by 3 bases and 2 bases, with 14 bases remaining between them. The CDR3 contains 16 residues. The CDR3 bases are TGTGCCAGTAGTATTCCCAGGGATGCCGGCAATCAGCCCCAGCATTTT. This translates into CASSIPRDAGNQPQHF.

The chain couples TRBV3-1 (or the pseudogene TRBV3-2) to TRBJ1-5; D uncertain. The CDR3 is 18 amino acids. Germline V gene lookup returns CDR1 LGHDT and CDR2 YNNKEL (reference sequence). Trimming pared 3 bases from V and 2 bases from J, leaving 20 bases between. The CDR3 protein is CASSHLAASIAGNQPQHF. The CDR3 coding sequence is TGTGCCAGCAGCCATCTCGCCGCGAGTATAGCGGGCAATCAGCCCCAGCATTTT.

The CDR3 region is CASSLTSGGADEQFF. The CDR3 DNA reads TGCGCCAGCAGCTTAACTAGCGGGGGGGCCGATGAGCAGTTCTTC. The chain recombines TRBV5-1 with TRBJ2-1; 13 nucleotides align to TRBD2. The CDR3 runs to 15 residues. J lost 8 bases, V lost 2 bases, and 4 bases had no gene match. Germline lookup yields CDR1 SGHRS and CDR2 YFSETQ.

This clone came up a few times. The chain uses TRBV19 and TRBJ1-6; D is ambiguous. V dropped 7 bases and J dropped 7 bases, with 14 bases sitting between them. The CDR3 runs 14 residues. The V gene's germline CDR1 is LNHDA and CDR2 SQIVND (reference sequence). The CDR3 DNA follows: TGTGCCAGTACGAATTACAGCCCCAATTCACCCCTCCACTTT. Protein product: CASTNYSPNSPLHF.

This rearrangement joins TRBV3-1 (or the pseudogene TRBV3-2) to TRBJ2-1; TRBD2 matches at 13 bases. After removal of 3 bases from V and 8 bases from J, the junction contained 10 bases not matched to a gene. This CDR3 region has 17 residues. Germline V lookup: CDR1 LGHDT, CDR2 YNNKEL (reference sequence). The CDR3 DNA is TGTGCCAGCAGCCACGCTCCACTAGCGGGGGGGCTCTATGAGCAGTTCTTC. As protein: CASSHAPLAGGLYEQFF.

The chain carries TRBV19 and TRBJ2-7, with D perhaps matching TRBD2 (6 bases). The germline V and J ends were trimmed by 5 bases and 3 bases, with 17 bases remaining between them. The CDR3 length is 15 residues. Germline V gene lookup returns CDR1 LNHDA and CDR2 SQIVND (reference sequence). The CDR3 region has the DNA TGTGCCAGTAGTCCAGGAGGGTCCCCCTTCTACGAGCAGTACTTC. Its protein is CASSPGGSPFYEQYF. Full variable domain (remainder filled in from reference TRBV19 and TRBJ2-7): DGGITQSPKYLFRKEGQNVTLSCEQNLNHDAMYWYRQDPGQGLRLIYYSQIVNDFQKGDIAEGYSVSREKKESFPLTVTSAQKNPTAFYLCASSPGGSPFYEQYFGPGTRLTVT.

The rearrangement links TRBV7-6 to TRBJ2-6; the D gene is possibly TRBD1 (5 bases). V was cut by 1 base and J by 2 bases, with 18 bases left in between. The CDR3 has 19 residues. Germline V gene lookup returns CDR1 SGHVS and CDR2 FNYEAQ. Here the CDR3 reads CASSLDPPRQQPGANVLTF. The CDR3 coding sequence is TGTGCCAGCAGCTTAGACCCCCCCCGACAGCAACCTGGGGCCAACGTCCTGACTTTC.

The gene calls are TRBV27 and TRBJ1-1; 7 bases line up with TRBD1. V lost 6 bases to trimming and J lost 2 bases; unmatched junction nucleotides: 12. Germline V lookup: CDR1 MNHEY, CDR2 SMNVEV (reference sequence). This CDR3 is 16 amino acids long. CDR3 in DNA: TGTGCCAGCAGGCTTACCTTAGGGGGCCCCAACACTGAAGCTTTCTTT. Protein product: CASRLTLGGPNTEAFF.

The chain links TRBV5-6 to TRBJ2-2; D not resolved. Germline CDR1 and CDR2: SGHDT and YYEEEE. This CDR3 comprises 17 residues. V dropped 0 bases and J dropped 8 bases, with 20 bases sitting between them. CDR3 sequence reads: CASSLALGLSASGELFF. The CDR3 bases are TGTGCCAGCAGCTTGGCGTTAGGGCTTTCGGCTTCGGGGGAGCTGTTTTTT.

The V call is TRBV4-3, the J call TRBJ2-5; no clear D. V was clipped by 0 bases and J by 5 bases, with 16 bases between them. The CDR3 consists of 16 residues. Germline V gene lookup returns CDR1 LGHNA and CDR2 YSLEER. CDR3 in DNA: TGCGCCAGCAGCCAAGATCTCCCGACCAATGGGGAGACCCAGTACTTC. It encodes CASSQDLPTNGETQYF.

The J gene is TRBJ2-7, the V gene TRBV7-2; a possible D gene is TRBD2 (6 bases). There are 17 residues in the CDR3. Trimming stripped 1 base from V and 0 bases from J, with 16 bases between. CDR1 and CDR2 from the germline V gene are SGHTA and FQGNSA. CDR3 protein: CASSLGPGRGYSYEQYF. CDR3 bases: TGTGCCAGCAGCTTAGGTCCAGGGCGGGGTTACTCCTACGAGCAGTACTTC.

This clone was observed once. The CDR3, as DNA: TGTGCCACCAGCGCCCGAGAGGGGGCAGGGAACACTGAAGCTTTCTTT. Amino acid sequence: CATSAREGAGNTEAFF. The chain carries TRBV15 and TRBJ1-1; 7 bases map to TRBD1. This CDR3 comprises 16 residues. Looked up from germline, CDR1 is LNHNV and CDR2 is YYDKDF (reference sequence). V dropped 5 bases and J dropped 1; count of bases not matched to a gene: 10.

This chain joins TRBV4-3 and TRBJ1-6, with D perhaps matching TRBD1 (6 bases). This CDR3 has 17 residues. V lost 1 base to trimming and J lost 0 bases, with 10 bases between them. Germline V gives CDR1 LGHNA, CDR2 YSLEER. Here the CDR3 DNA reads TGCGCCAGCAGCCAAGTACAGGGTAGCTCCTATAATTCACCCCTCCACTTT. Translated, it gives CASSQVQGSSYNSPLHF.

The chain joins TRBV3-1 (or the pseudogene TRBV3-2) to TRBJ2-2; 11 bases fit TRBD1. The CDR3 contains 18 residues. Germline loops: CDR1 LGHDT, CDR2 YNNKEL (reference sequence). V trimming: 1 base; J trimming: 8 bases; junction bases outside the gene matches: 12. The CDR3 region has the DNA TGTGCCAGCAGCCAAGGTTTCCCCGGGACAGGGGGTGATGGGGAGCTGTTTTTT. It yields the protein CASSQGFPGTGGDGELFF.

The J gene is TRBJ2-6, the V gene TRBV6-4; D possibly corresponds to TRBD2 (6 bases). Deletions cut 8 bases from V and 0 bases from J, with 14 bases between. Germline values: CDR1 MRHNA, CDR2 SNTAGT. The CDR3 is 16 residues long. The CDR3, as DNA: TGTGCCAGCTCGGGGACTCACGCCTCTGGGGCCAACGTCCTGACTTTC. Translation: CASSGTHASGANVLTF.

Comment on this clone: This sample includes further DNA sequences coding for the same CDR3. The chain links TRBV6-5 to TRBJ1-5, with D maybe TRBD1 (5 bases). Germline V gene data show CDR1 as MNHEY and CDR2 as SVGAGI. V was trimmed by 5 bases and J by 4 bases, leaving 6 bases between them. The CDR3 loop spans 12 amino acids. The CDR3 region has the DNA TGTGCCAGCAGTACAGGAAATCAGCCCCAGCATTTT. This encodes CASSTGNQPQHF.